This passage covers 20 T cell receptor beta chains from one sample sequenced in a study of T-cell reconstitution after alpha-beta-depleted transplantation in children. Researchers prepared the TCRbeta library using unique molecular identifiers, the study reports. A single record per CDR3 protein comes from TCRdb applying MiXCR to the PCR reads. The sample lists hundreds of thousands of distinct CDR3 sequences; 9.5% to 13% were seen once. The specimen comprised peripheral blood, sampled 180 days after TCRalphabeta/CD19-depleted stem cell transplant. Source of these receptors: a male patient under 10 years old who had a stem cell transplant for chronic granulomatous disease, so the T cells may come from the graft donor.

This clonotype occurred many times. This chain joins TRBV29-1 and TRBJ2-2; 9 bases align to TRBD2. The CDR3 is 18 residues long. Germline CDR1 and CDR2: SQVTM and ANQGSEA. Unmatched junction bases numbered 11, after V lost 0 bases and J lost 3 bases. The CDR3 loop reads CSVEDRRTSDTYTGELFF. Written as DNA, the CDR3 is TGCAGCGTTGAAGATCGACGGACTAGCGACACGTACACCGGGGAGCTGTTTTTT.

This clonotype showed up many times. V is TRBV27 and J is TRBJ2-7, with a possible D match to TRBD1 (5 bases). The CDR3 has 15 amino acids. Trimming took off 0 bases at V and 0 bases at J, with 9 bases between the two ends. CDR1 and CDR2 (germline): MNHEY, SMNVEV (reference sequence). The CDR3 sequence: CASSLSGDSSYEQYF. CDR3 coding DNA: TGTGCCAGCAGTTTATCGGGCGACAGCTCCTACGAGCAGTACTTC.

This clonotype was counted at least ten times. The rearrangement joins TRBV29-1 to TRBJ2-5, with D uncertain. CDR1 and CDR2 (germline): SQVTM, ANQGSEA. The V end was cut by 7 bases, the J end by 0 bases, with 9 bases between. This CDR3 has 12 residues. The CDR3 bases are TGCAGCGCCTCAAAGTACCAAGAGACCCAGTACTTC. It encodes CSASKYQETQYF.

This clonotype was detected ten times or more. The chain combines TRBV7-2 with TRBJ2-3; a possible D gene is TRBD2 (6 bases). Trimming took off 4 bases at V and 8 bases at J, with 7 bases between the two ends. Germline loops: CDR1 SGHTA, CDR2 FQGNSA. The CDR3 is 11 amino acids. The CDR3 here is CASSWRGTQYF. In DNA form, the CDR3 reads TGTGCCAGCAGCTGGCGGGGTACGCAGTATTTT.

This clonotype was seen ten or more times. The rearrangement uses TRBV15 and TRBJ2-1; maybe TRBD2 (6 bases). Trimming pared 0 bases from V and 2 bases from J, leaving 11 bases between. Germline V gene lookup returns CDR1 LNHNV and CDR2 YYDKDF (reference sequence). The CDR3 runs 16 residues. This chain's CDR3 is CATSREFLAPYNEQFF. CDR3 DNA sequence: TGTGCCACCAGCAGAGAATTTCTAGCGCCCTACAATGAGCAGTTCTTC.

This clonotype came up many times. V and J are TRBV6-5 and TRBJ2-7; TRBD2 agrees at 14 bases. The junction had 12 bases not matched to a gene; V was cut back by 2 bases and J by 3 bases. CDR3 length: 19 amino acids. CDR1 MNHEY and CDR2 SVGAGI come from the germline V gene. CDR3 bases: TGTGCCAGCAGTTACCGGCAAAAGACTAGCGGGGGGGGGCGCTACGAGCAGTACTTC. Protein sequence: CASSYRQKTSGGGRYEQYF.

This clonotype showed up just once. The V and J genes are TRBV5-4 and TRBJ2-1; D is tentatively TRBD1 or TRBD2 (6 bases each). The germline V and J ends were trimmed by 4 bases and 6 bases, with 20 bases remaining between them. This CDR3 is 16 amino acids long. Germline V lookup: CDR1 SGHNT, CDR2 YYREEE (reference sequence). The CDR3 nucleotides are TGTGCCAGCAGCCGGACCGGGGGCCCGATTTCCAATGAGCAGTTCTTC. This encodes CASSRTGGPISNEQFF. The entire variable domain, with the rest obtained from reference TRBV5-4 and TRBJ2-1, is as follows: ETGVTQSPTHLIKTRGQQVTLRCSSQSGHNTVSWYQQALGQGPQFIFQYYREEENGRGNFPPRFSGLQFPNYSSELNVNALELDDSALYLCASSRTGGPISNEQFFGPGTRLTVL.

This clonotype was seen at least ten times. The J gene is TRBJ2-2, the V gene TRBV28; tentative D call: TRBD1 (6 bases). The CDR3 runs to 14 residues. V shed 6 bases and J shed 4 bases, with 12 bases lying between them. Germline CDR1 reads MDHEN; CDR2 reads SYDVKM. CDR3 in DNA: TGTGCCAGCAGGCCACAGGGTGGCACCGGGGAGCTGTTTTTT. Its translation is CASRPQGGTGELFF.

This clonotype turned up a few times. This may stem from a read error, because a much larger clone lies one nucleotide away. CDR3 sequence (DNA): TGTGCCAGCAGGGGTACAGGGGCAGATACGCAGTATTTT. It is translated as CASRGTGADTQYF. This chain joins TRBV2 and TRBJ2-3; 7 bases agree with TRBD1. The CDR3 contains 13 residues. Per germline, CDR1 SNHLY and CDR2 FYNNEI. Trimming at V came to 6 bases and at J to 4 bases, leaving 4 bases not matched to a gene.

This clonotype came up many times. CDR3 sequence reads: CATSDLSGSSYNEQFF. The CDR3 DNA is TGTGCCACCAGTGATTTGTCTGGGAGCTCCTACAATGAGCAGTTCTTC. This chain joins TRBV24-1 and TRBJ2-1; D is perhaps TRBD2 (5 bases). The CDR3 loop spans 16 amino acids. Trimming left V 0 bases short and J 0 bases short, with 8 bases between. Germline V lookup: CDR1 KGHDR, CDR2 SFDVKD.

This clonotype has ten or more counts. The chain recombines TRBV7-2 with TRBJ1-1; tentatively, D is TRBD1 (6 bases). The CDR3 runs to 14 residues. Deletions cut 5 bases from V and 5 bases from J, with 15 bases between. Germline CDR1 is SGHTA and CDR2 is FQGNSA. CDR3 residues: CASSPPDSFTEAFF. In DNA form, the CDR3 reads TGTGCCAGCAGCCCCCCGGACAGTTTTACTGAAGCTTTCTTT.

This clonotype was recorded many times. The chain recombines TRBV30 with TRBJ1-3; maybe TRBD1 (6 bases). V lost 5 bases, J lost 0 bases, and 20 bases lay in between. CDR3 length: 17 amino acids. Germline V gene lookup returns CDR1 GTSNPN and CDR2 SVGIG (reference sequence). CDR3: CAWGGTKRPYSGNTIYF. CDR3 nucleotides: TGTGCCTGGGGGGGGACAAAGCGGCCCTACTCTGGAAACACCATATATTTT.

The sample holds many counts of this clonotype. The gene calls are TRBV5-6 and TRBJ1-5; D remains unclear. In germline, CDR1 is SGHDT, CDR2 YYEEEE. The length of the CDR3 is 14 residues. Trimming cost V 1 base and J 3 bases, with 8 bases left between them. The CDR3 bases are TGTGCCAGCAGCTTGTATCCCCTCAATCAGCCCCAGCATTTT. Encoded protein: CASSLYPLNQPQHF. The entire variable domain, with the rest obtained from reference TRBV5-6 and TRBJ1-5, is as follows: DAGVTQSPTHLIKTRGQQVTLRCSPKSGHDTVSWYQQALGQGPQFIFQYYEEEERQRGNFPDRFSGHQFPNYSSELNVNALLLGDSALYLCASSLYPLNQPQHFGDGTRLSIL.

This clonotype was seen at least ten times. The chain employs TRBV11-2 and TRBJ2-7; the match to TRBD1 covers 9 bases. The CDR3 covers 16 residues. Per germline, CDR1 SGHAT and CDR2 FQNNGV. V shed 0 bases and J 2 bases; nucleotides not matched to a gene: 5. The CDR3 nucleotides read TGTGCCAGCAGCTTAGATCTGGGACAGGGTACCTACGAGCAGTACTTC. Amino acids: CASSLDLGQGTYEQYF.

Ten or more counts support this clonotype. The chain carries TRBV15 and TRBJ2-5, with a tentative D call TRBD1 (6 bases). V was clipped by 3 bases and J by 5 bases, with 16 bases between them. The CDR3 consists of 15 residues. Looked up from germline, CDR1 is LNHNV and CDR2 is YYDKDF (reference sequence). The CDR3 DNA sequence: TGTGCCACCAGCAGCTCGGGACACCCTGGGGAGACCCAGTACTTC. Translated, it gives CATSSSGHPGETQYF.

This clonotype was recorded many times. This CDR3 reads CASSLGLGQGGYEQFF. CDR3 nucleotides: TGTGCCAGCAGCTTAGGGTTAGGACAGGGGGGGTATGAGCAGTTCTTC. The chain links TRBV7-3 to TRBJ2-1, with 10 bases lining up with TRBD1. V lost 2 bases to trimming and J lost 8 bases; unmatched junction nucleotides: 9. The CDR3 totals 16 residues. Germline CDR1 is SGHTA and CDR2 is FQGTGA.

In this sample, this clonotype turned up many times. The rearrangement uses TRBV20-1 and TRBJ1-4; D might be TRBD1 (6 bases). The CDR3 length is 12 residues. CDR1 is DFQATT, CDR2 SNEGSKA, per germline (reference sequence). Trimming shortened V by 6 bases and J by 4 bases, and 9 bases separated the two germline ends. The CDR3 DNA is TGCAGTGCGGAGGGGGTTAATGAAAAACTGTTTTTT. Protein sequence: CSAEGVNEKLFF.

This clonotype has a count of ten or more. The V gene is TRBV20-1, the J gene TRBJ2-7; 13 nucleotides agree with TRBD2. The CDR3 runs 14 residues. The V gene's germline CDR1 is DFQATT and CDR2 SNEGSKA (reference sequence). V lost 3 bases to trimming and J lost 3 bases; unmatched junction nucleotides: 2. Here the CDR3 DNA reads TGCAGTGCTAGGACTAGCGGGAGGATCTACGAGCAGTACTTC. This translates into CSARTSGRIYEQYF.

This clonotype has at least ten counts. The genes are TRBV10-2 and TRBJ2-3, with 8 nucleotides matching TRBD2. Germline trimming cut 7 bases from V and 1 base from J; bases unmatched to any gene: 4. The CDR3 is 14 residues long. Germline V lookup: CDR1 WSHSY, CDR2 SAAADI. CDR3 bases: TGCGCCAGCAAATCAGCGGGGGGCACAGATACGCAGTATTTT. This gives the protein CASKSAGGTDTQYF.

This clonotype was observed at least ten times. The V call is TRBV27, the J call TRBJ1-6; D is undetermined. CDR3 length: 14 residues. Trimming shortened V by 3 bases and J by 8 bases, and 11 bases separated the two germline ends. The germline CDR1 and CDR2 sequences are MNHEY and SMNVEV (reference sequence). The DNA for the CDR3 is TGTGCCAGCAGTTTCCTCGGGCGGGATTCACCCCTCCACTTT. It translates to CASSFLGRDSPLHF.